These 21 T cell receptor beta chains were sequenced from one sample in a study of cytomegalovirus exposure and HLA in healthy donors. The PCR ran on 60 Vbeta and 13 Jbeta primers. Using immunoSEQ multiplex PCR, the repertoire was profiled, and TCRdb retains in-frame clones only, with some absent. The sample holds about 150,000 clones, 9.4% seen once. Sequenced input: PBMCs. The receptors come from a male donor in good health and CMV-seronegative.

This clone was picked up a small number of times. CDR3 amino acids: CASSSLSGGAKNIQYF. DNA for the CDR3: TGTGCCAGCAGCTCCCTCAGCGGGGGAGCCAAAAACATTCAGTACTTC. The J gene is TRBJ2-4, the V gene TRBV5-4, with 8 bases matching TRBD2. Looked up from germline, CDR1 is SGHNT and CDR2 is YYREEE (reference sequence). V shed 3 bases and J 0 bases; nucleotides not matched to a gene: 5. The CDR3 extends over 16 amino acids. The variable domain in full, completed from reference TRBV5-4 and TRBJ2-4, reads ETGVTQSPTHLIKTRGQQVTLRCSSQSGHNTVSWYQQALGQGPQFIFQYYREEENGRGNFPPRFSGLQFPNYSSELNVNALELDDSALYLCASSSLSGGAKNIQYFGAGTRLSVL.

This chain links TRBV5-1 with TRBJ2-7, with D possibly being TRBD1 (6 bases). The CDR3 is made up of 14 amino acids. CDR1 is SGHRS, CDR2 YFSETQ, per germline. The V gene lost 0 bases and the J gene lost 1 base, with 8 bases spanning the gap. CDR3 protein: CASSLADRSYEQYF. The CDR3 DNA follows: TGCGCCAGCAGCTTGGCCGACAGGTCCTACGAGCAGTACTTC.

This clone was seen more than once but under ten times. The CDR3 sequence is CASSSGRQENTEAFF. The CDR3 DNA reads TGTGCCAGCAGCTCCGGGCGACAGGAGAACACTGAAGCTTTCTTT. The J gene is TRBJ1-1, the V gene TRBV28, with a possible D match to TRBD1 (6 bases). The CDR3 totals 15 residues. Germline CDR1 is MDHEN and CDR2 is SYDVKM. The germline V and J ends were trimmed by 6 bases and 1 base, with 15 bases remaining between them.

This clone has a handful of counts. V gene TRBV6-5 combines with J gene TRBJ2-7; TRBD1 is a possible D gene (5 bases). The CDR3 is 11 residues long. Per germline, CDR1 MNHEY and CDR2 SVGAGI. V lost 7 bases and J 9 bases, leaving 13 bases between the germline ends. CDR3 region: CASISQGRQYF. CDR3 DNA sequence: TGTGCCAGCATATCTCAGGGAAGGCAGTACTTC.

CDR3 in amino acids: CASSSGLARSTGELFF. The CDR3 nucleotides read TGTGCCAGCAGCTCTGGACTAGCCCGGAGCACCGGGGAGCTGTTTTTT. The chain joins TRBV11-2 to TRBJ2-2, with 8 bases that match TRBD2. The CDR3 is 16 amino acids. The trim removed 4 bases at V and 4 bases at J, leaving 8 bases unmatched. The V gene's germline CDR1 is SGHAT and CDR2 FQNNGV.

Remarks on this clone: This CDR3 is missing its conserved last phenylalanine or tryptophan, likely due to a read error. Here the CDR3 DNA reads TGCGCCAGCAGCCAAAAAGACCTTACTAATGAAAAACTGTTTGTT. It codes for CASSQKDLTNEKLFV. The rearrangement links TRBV4-1 to TRBJ1-4; D uncertain. Deletions cut 2 bases from V and 2 bases from J, with 9 bases between. The germline V gene encodes CDR1 MGHRA and CDR2 YSYEKL. This CDR3 is built from 15 residues.

This clone was seen a few times. V usage is TRBV30 and J usage is TRBJ2-5; 10 positions match TRBD2. This CDR3 has 15 amino acids. V was pared by 2 bases and J by 5 bases, with 8 bases of the junction left unmatched. Germline V lookup: CDR1 GTSNPN, CDR2 SVGIG (reference sequence). DNA for the CDR3: TGTGCCTGGAGTAGCGGGAGGGCCCCCAGGGAGACCCAGTACTTC. This sequence encodes CAWSSGRAPRETQYF.

This clone was observed a few times. This chain uses TRBV18 with TRBJ2-7; D unresolved. This CDR3 has 14 amino acids. Trimming took off 5 bases at V and 2 bases at J, with 13 bases between the two ends. Germline V lookup: CDR1 KGHSH, CDR2 LQKENI. CDR3 loop: CASSEFELTYEQYF. In DNA form, the CDR3 reads TGTGCCAGCTCAGAGTTTGAATTGACCTACGAGCAGTACTTC.

The V call is TRBV5-1, the J call TRBJ2-2, with 11 bases lining up with TRBD2. CDR1 SGHRS and CDR2 YFSETQ come from the germline V gene. The CDR3 loop spans 15 amino acids. V lost 5 bases to trimming and J lost 4 bases; unmatched junction nucleotides: 4. This CDR3 reads CASSFLAGGTGELFF. DNA of the CDR3: TGCGCCAGCAGTTTCCTAGCGGGGGGCACCGGGGAGCTGTTTTTT.

J is TRBJ2-7 and V is TRBV7-2; 9 nucleotides line up with TRBD1. Trimming cost V 5 bases and J 6 bases; bases outside gene matches: 8. CDR3 length equals 14 residues. Germline-derived CDR1 and CDR2 are SGHTA and FQGNSA. DNA of the CDR3: TGTGCCAGCAGCCCCGCGACAGGGGGAGGCGAGCAGTACTTC. Translation: CASSPATGGGEQYF.

This clone was seen more than once but under ten times. This chain uses TRBV5-8 with TRBJ1-5; D unresolved. There are 16 residues in the CDR3. V lost 1 base and J lost 8, with 19 bases in between. The germline gives CDR1 SGHTS, CDR2 YDEGEE. CDR3 DNA sequence: TGTGCCAGCAGCTTGCGGCCCCCGACTACCACGAAGCCCCAGCATTTT. Translation gives CASSLRPPTTTKPQHF.

A few counts support this clone. The V and J genes are TRBV6-1 and TRBJ2-5; TRBD1 matches 8 bases. The germline V gene has CDR1 MNHNS and CDR2 SASEGT. J was trimmed by 5 bases and V by 2 bases; bases with no gene match: 10. This CDR3 has 16 amino acids. In DNA form, the CDR3 reads TGTGCCAGCAGTGAACCCTACAGGACAGGGTACGAGACCCAGTACTTC. It codes for CASSEPYRTGYETQYF.

This clone was detected a few times. The chain has TRBV29-1 and TRBJ2-2; D may be TRBD2 (7 bases). V was pared by 5 bases and J by 5 bases, with 15 bases between. The germline V gene encodes CDR1 SQVTM and CDR2 ANQGSEA. The CDR3 sequence is 14 residues long. The CDR3 protein is CSVITGRDTGELFF. The CDR3 DNA is TGCAGCGTTATAACAGGGAGGGATACCGGGGAGCTGTTTTTT.

This rearrangement joins TRBV7-2 to TRBJ2-6; TRBD1 is a possible D gene (6 bases). CDR1 and CDR2 (germline): SGHTA, FQGNSA. V dropped 5 bases and J dropped 0 bases, with 17 bases sitting between them. The CDR3 spans 18 residues. DNA for the CDR3: TGTGCCAGCAGCAATACAGGGAATCCCTACTCTGGGGCCAACGTCCTGACTTTC. Translated: CASSNTGNPYSGANVLTF.

The chain joins TRBV6-5 to TRBJ2-3, with a weak D call TRBD2 (6 bases). CDR3 length: 14 amino acids. Trimming left V 0 bases short and J 7 bases short, with 11 bases between. CDR1 and CDR2 from the germline V gene are MNHEY and SVGAGI. Written as DNA, the CDR3 is TGTGCCAGCAGTTACTCGGTCGCGGGGTATACGCAGTATTTT. This translates into CASSYSVAGYTQYF.

The chain uses TRBV30 and TRBJ2-2; 8 positions match TRBD1. This CDR3 has 12 residues. J lost 6 bases, V lost 5 bases, and 2 bases had no gene match. Looked up from germline, CDR1 is GTSNPN and CDR2 is SVGIG (reference sequence). In DNA form, the CDR3 reads TGTGCCTGGGGGACAGGTTCCGGGGAGCTGTTTTTT. It yields the protein CAWGTGSGELFF.

This clone was counted only a few times. The gene calls are TRBV9 and TRBJ1-1; 11 nucleotides match TRBD1. The CDR3 covers 17 residues. Germline V CDR1 and CDR2: SGDLS, YYNGEE. V lost 3 bases and J lost 4; bases outside the gene matches: 11. CDR3 residues: CASSDLHTGTGGTEAFF. The CDR3 DNA is TGTGCCAGCAGCGATCTCCATACCGGGACAGGGGGCACTGAAGCTTTCTTT. The full variable domain, in which reference TRBV9 and TRBJ1-1 provide the parts outside the CDR3, is DSGVTQTPKHLITATGQRVTLRCSPRSGDLSVYWYQQSLDQGLQFLIQYYNGEERAKGNILERFSAQQFPDLHSELNLSSLELGDSALYFCASSDLHTGTGGTEAFFGQGTRLTVV.

There are a few counts of this clone. The CDR3 DNA reads TGTGCCAGCAGCCAAGACGCGCAAGAGACCCAGTACTTC. Amino acid sequence: CASSQDAQETQYF. The V call is TRBV4-2, the J call TRBJ2-5; D remains ambiguous. Trimming removed 0 bases at V and 2 bases at J, with 4 bases between. This CDR3 contains 13 residues. Germline CDR1 is LGHNA and CDR2 is YNFKEQ.

This chain connects TRBV19 to TRBJ2-6; D unclear. Germline values: CDR1 LNHDA, CDR2 SQIVND (reference sequence). This CDR3 is 15 amino acids long. Trimming took 5 bases from V and 0 from J, leaving 8 bases between them. In DNA form, the CDR3 reads TGTGCCAGTAGTGTAATCCTCTCTGGGGCCAACGTCCTGACTTTC. Its translation: CASSVILSGANVLTF.

The chain uses TRBV28 and TRBJ1-2, with D possibly matching TRBD1 (5 bases). CDR3 length: 14 amino acids. Trimming pared 4 bases from V and 8 bases from J, leaving 17 bases between. Germline-derived CDR1 and CDR2 are MDHEN and SYDVKM. DNA of the CDR3: TGTGCCAGCAGTTATGGGGGGGGTAAGGTGGGCTACACCTTC. Translated: CASSYGGGKVGYTF.

Here the CDR3 reads CASSLGRDTQYF. In nucleotides, the CDR3 is TGTGCCAGCAGCCTGGGGCGGGATACGCAGTATTTT. This chain connects TRBV5-6 to TRBJ2-3, with a weak D call TRBD1 (5 bases). Germline V gene lookup returns CDR1 SGHDT and CDR2 YYEEEE. V dropped 4 bases and J dropped 6 bases, with 9 bases sitting between them. The CDR3 covers 12 residues.